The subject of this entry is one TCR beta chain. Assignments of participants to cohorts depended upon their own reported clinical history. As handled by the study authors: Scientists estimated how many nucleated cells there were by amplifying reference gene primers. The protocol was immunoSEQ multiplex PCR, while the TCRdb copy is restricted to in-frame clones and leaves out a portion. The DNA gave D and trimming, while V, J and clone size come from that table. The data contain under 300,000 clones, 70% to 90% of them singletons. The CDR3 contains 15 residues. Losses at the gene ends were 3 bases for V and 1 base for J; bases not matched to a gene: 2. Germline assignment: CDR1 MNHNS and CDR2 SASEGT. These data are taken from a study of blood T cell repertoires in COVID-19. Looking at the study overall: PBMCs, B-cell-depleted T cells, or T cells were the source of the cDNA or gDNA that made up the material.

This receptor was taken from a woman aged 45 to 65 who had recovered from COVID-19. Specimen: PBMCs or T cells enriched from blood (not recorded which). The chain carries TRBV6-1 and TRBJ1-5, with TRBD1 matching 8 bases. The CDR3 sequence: CASSEWTGSNQPQHF. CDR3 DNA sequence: TGTGCCAGCAGTGAGTGGACAGGGAGCAATCAGCCCCAGCATTTT.